Presented here are 24 T cell receptor beta chains from one specimen sequenced in a study of T cells in Graves' hyperthyroidism and ophthalmopathy. The source material, RNA transcripts, was used to amplify TCR beta CDR3 regions. The TCR CDR3 was amplified in a first-round RT-PCR using the HTBI primer set. A single record per CDR3 protein comes from TCRdb applying MiXCR to the multiplex PCR reads. The sample includes some 350,000 distinct CDR3 sequences, nearly 15% of them seen just once. Specimen: blood. Every receptor here comes from a woman in her sixties or seventies with Graves' ophthalmopathy.

This clonotype has at least ten counts. The J gene is TRBJ2-2, the V gene TRBV12-5, with 9 bases fitting TRBD1. Losses at the gene ends were 1 base for V and 5 bases for J; bases not matched to a gene: 2. The CDR3 runs 15 residues. The germline V gene encodes CDR1 LGHNT and CDR2 FRNRAP. CDR3: CASGLGTGETGELFF. As DNA, the CDR3 is TGTGCTAGTGGTTTGGGGACAGGGGAGACCGGGGAGCTGTTTTTT.

The sample holds many counts of this clonotype. This chain uses TRBV5-1 with TRBJ2-7; D is possibly TRBD2 (5 bases). Germline V gene data show CDR1 as SGHRS and CDR2 as YFSETQ. This CDR3 has 14 amino acids. Trimming stripped 4 bases from V and 1 base from J, with 12 bases between. CDR3 loop: CASSTFEGSYEQYF. The CDR3 nucleotides are TGCGCCAGCAGCACCTTTGAGGGATCCTACGAGCAGTACTTC. Filled out from reference TRBV5-1 and TRBJ2-7, the complete variable domain reads KAGVTQTPRYLIKTRGQQVTLSCSPISGHRSVSWYQQTPGQGLQFLFEYFSETQRNKGNFPGRFSGRQFSNSRSEMNVSTLELGDSALYLCASSTFEGSYEQYFGPGTRLTVT.

This chain uses TRBV29-1 with TRBJ2-2; TRBD2 might be the D (6 bases). The germline V and J ends were trimmed by 6 bases and 5 bases, with 13 bases remaining between them. The CDR3 extends over 13 amino acids. CDR1 SQVTM and CDR2 ANQGSEA come from the germline V gene. The CDR3: CSVGGRRTGELFF. In nucleotides, the CDR3 is TGCAGCGTCGGGGGTCGGAGAACCGGGGAGCTGTTTTTT.

This clonotype has ten or more counts. The chain joins TRBV28 to TRBJ2-1; tentatively, D is TRBD1 (6 bases). The CDR3 is made up of 12 amino acids. The germline V gene encodes CDR1 MDHEN and CDR2 SYDVKM. Trimming removed 10 bases at V and 5 bases at J, with 12 bases between. The CDR3 here is CAIQGFNNEQFF. The CDR3 DNA follows: TGTGCCATACAGGGATTCAACAATGAGCAGTTCTTC. The full variable domain, in which reference TRBV28 and TRBJ2-1 provide the parts outside the CDR3, is DVKVTQSSRYLVKRTGEKVFLECVQDMDHENMFWYRQDPGLGLRLIYFSYDVKMKEKGDIPEGYSVSREKKERFSLILESASTNQTSMYLCAIQGFNNEQFFGPGTRLTVL.

This chain joins TRBV19 and TRBJ2-2; D might be TRBD2 (5 bases). Between the trimmed V and J ends, which lost 3 bases and 5 bases, there was a span of 10 bases. CDR3 length: 14 amino acids. CDR1 and CDR2 (germline): LNHDA, SQIVND (reference sequence). In DNA, the CDR3 is TGTGCCAGTAGTATTCGGGGAACGACCGGGGAGCTGTTTTTT. This codes for CASSIRGTTGELFF.

This clonotype was detected ten times or more. The chain couples TRBV3-1 to TRBJ2-7, with D perhaps matching TRBD1 or TRBD2 (5 bases each). The V and J ends lost 8 bases and 2 bases respectively, with 19 bases between them. Germline V CDR1 and CDR2: LGHDT, YNNKEL (reference sequence). The CDR3 runs to 15 residues. CDR3 nucleotides: TGTGCCAGCGGACCGGGGCCCTCCGCCGCCTACGAGCAGTACTTC. Translation gives CASGPGPSAAYEQYF.

There are a few counts of this clonotype. The rearrangement uses TRBV6-2 or TRBV6-3 and TRBJ2-1, with TRBD1 matching 8 bases. The CDR3 covers 12 residues. Germline CDR1 reads MNHEY; CDR2 reads SVGEGT. V was clipped by 2 bases and J by 15 bases; unmatched bases: 6. The CDR3 loop is CASSYPEQGGFF. The DNA for the CDR3 is TGTGCCAGCAGTTACCCCGAACAGGGGGGGTTCTTC.

This clonotype has a count of ten or more. V usage is TRBV2 and J usage is TRBJ1-1; maybe TRBD1 (5 bases). Germline V gene data show CDR1 as SNHLY and CDR2 as FYNNEI. CDR3 size: 13 residues. The V gene lost 7 bases and the J gene lost 1 base, with 10 bases spanning the gap. The CDR3 nucleotides read TGTGCCAGCAAGACAGAACCGAACACTGAAGCTTTCTTT. Amino acids: CASKTEPNTEAFF.

This clonotype was found many times. The chain couples TRBV20-1 to TRBJ2-5; possible D gene TRBD1, 6 bases. This CDR3 contains 16 residues. Germline V lookup: CDR1 DFQATT, CDR2 SNEGSKA (reference sequence). Trimming cost V 0 bases and J 1 base, with 15 bases left between them. Here the CDR3 reads CSARDDVQDSQETQYF. The DNA of the CDR3 is TGCAGTGCTAGAGATGATGTTCAGGACAGCCAAGAGACCCAGTACTTC.

This clonotype has ten or more counts. V usage is TRBV29-1 and J usage is TRBJ2-5; TRBD2 might be the D (6 bases). The germline gives CDR1 SQVTM, CDR2 ANQGSEA. This CDR3 is 13 amino acids long. Trimming shortened V by 5 bases and J by 6 bases, and 16 bases separated the two germline ends. The CDR3 protein is CSVWGVVEQTQYF. The CDR3 region has the DNA TGCAGCGTTTGGGGGGTAGTGGAGCAGACCCAGTACTTC.

In this sample, this clonotype turned up a few times. The chain joins TRBV18 to TRBJ1-5, with D tentatively TRBD1 (5 bases). This CDR3 comprises 15 residues. V lost 3 bases and J 7 bases, leaving 16 bases between the germline ends. The germline gives CDR1 KGHSH, CDR2 LQKENI. CDR3 nucleotides: TGTGCCAGCTCACCTTACGCAGGGAATGGACAGCCCCAGCATTTT. Residues: CASSPYAGNGQPQHF.

This clonotype occurred a few times. The V call is TRBV5-1, the J call TRBJ2-2; unclear D gene. This CDR3 has 17 residues. In germline, CDR1 is SGHRS, CDR2 YFSETQ. Trimming removed 0 bases at V and 2 bases at J, with 14 bases between. The CDR3 reads CASSLGAWTANTGELFF. Here the CDR3 DNA reads TGCGCCAGCAGCTTGGGAGCGTGGACGGCAAACACCGGGGAGCTGTTTTTT.

This clonotype came up a few times. V gene TRBV9 combines with J gene TRBJ1-1, with D possibly matching TRBD1 (5 bases). CDR1 and CDR2 (germline): SGDLS, YYNGEE. V lost 4 bases to trimming and J lost 6 bases, with 16 bases between them. CDR3 length: 14 residues. The CDR3 sequence is CASSPWQGGAEAFF. CDR3 DNA sequence: TGTGCCAGCAGCCCTTGGCAGGGTGGGGCTGAAGCTTTCTTT.

This clonotype has a handful of counts. CDR3 in DNA: TGTGCCAGCAGCCCTCTCGGACAGGAGCCTTCTGGGGCCAACGTCCTGACTTTC. Translating it yields CASSPLGQEPSGANVLTF. The chain couples TRBV5-6 to TRBJ2-6; 7 bases align to TRBD1. CDR1 and CDR2 from the germline V gene are SGHDT and YYEEEE. V gave up 4 bases and J gave up 1 base; unmatched junction bases: 11. The CDR3 sequence is 18 residues long.

This clonotype was seen a few times. A clone one base away is much larger, so this may be a read error. V gene TRBV3-1 combines with J gene TRBJ1-2; D unclear. Per the germline V gene, CDR1 is LGHDT and CDR2 is YNNKEL (reference sequence). CDR3 length: 12 amino acids. The CDR3 bases are TGTGCCAGCAGCCTAGATCTCTATGGCTACGCCTTC. Its protein product is CASSLDLYGYAF.

Ten or more counts support this clonotype. For the CDR3, the DNA is TGTGCCATCAGGGGGAAGGGGGAGGGCCGGGGTGAGCAGTTCTTC. Protein sequence: CAIRGKGEGRGEQFF. The chain recombines TRBV10-3 with TRBJ2-1, with D tentatively TRBD2 (7 bases). The CDR3 has 15 amino acids. V gave up 6 bases and J gave up 9 bases, with 21 bases separating them. CDR1 and CDR2 from the germline V gene are ENHRY and SYGVKD.

Remarks on this clonotype: One base away lies a much larger clone, so this may be a sequencing read error. V and J are TRBV5-1 and TRBJ2-7; D not certain. Per germline, CDR1 SGHRS and CDR2 YFSETQ. The CDR3 covers 14 residues. The CDR3 DNA is TGCGCCGGCAGCTTGGTCGATCCTTCCTACGAGCAGTACTTC. Translated, it gives CAGSLVDPSYEQYF.

The chain carries TRBV2 and TRBJ2-7, with D possibly matching TRBD1 (5 bases). In germline, CDR1 is SNHLY, CDR2 FYNNEI. The germline V and J ends were trimmed by 6 bases and 0 bases, with 18 bases remaining between them. The CDR3 covers 16 residues. CDR3 coding DNA: TGTGCCAGCAGCCAAGACACAGGAGAACCCTCCTACGAGCAGTACTTC. This gives the protein CASSQDTGEPSYEQYF. Combining the CDR3 with reference TRBV2 and TRBJ2-7 gives the whole variable domain EPEVTQTPSHQVTQMGQEVILRCVPISNHLYFYWYRQILGQKVEFLVSFYNNEISEKSEIFDDQFSVERPDGSNFTLKIRSTKLEDSAMYFCASSQDTGEPSYEQYFGPGTRLTVT.

This clonotype has ten or more counts. This chain links TRBV28 with TRBJ2-1; weak D call: TRBD1 (7 bases). The CDR3 sequence is 14 residues long. Germline-derived CDR1 and CDR2 are MDHEN and SYDVKM. The V and J ends lost 6 bases and 7 bases respectively, with 16 bases between them. This CDR3 reads CASRLPGGPNEQFF. The CDR3 coding sequence is TGTGCCAGCAGATTACCAGGGGGGCCGAATGAGCAGTTCTTC.

The rearrangement links TRBV6-1 to TRBJ2-7, with 16 nucleotides matching TRBD2. The V segment lost 6 bases and the J segment 6 bases; nucleotides outside the gene matches: 8. The CDR3 totals 16 residues. Germline V gives CDR1 MNHNS, CDR2 SASEGT. The chain's CDR3 is CASSPSGTSGRGEQYF. DNA for the CDR3: TGTGCCAGCAGCCCCTCCGGGACTAGCGGGAGGGGCGAGCAGTACTTC.

This clonotype was observed at least ten times. V and J are TRBV6-1 and TRBJ2-3; 10 bases align to TRBD2. The CDR3 runs 16 residues. The junction had 7 bases not matched to a gene; V was cut back by 5 bases and J by 2 bases. Germline assignment: CDR1 MNHNS and CDR2 SASEGT. The CDR3, as DNA: TGTGCCAGCAGTACTATAGCGGGGGGACTCACAGATACGCAGTATTTT. It translates to CASSTIAGGLTDTQYF.

The sample holds many counts of this clonotype. The chain recombines TRBV6-1 with TRBJ1-1; D is unclear. Per the germline V gene, CDR1 is MNHNS and CDR2 is SASEGT. Trimming pared 3 bases from V and 2 bases from J, leaving 7 bases between. The CDR3 sequence is 13 residues long. CDR3 amino acids: CASSEPANTEAFF. The CDR3 DNA is TGTGCCAGCAGTGAGCCAGCTAACACTGAAGCTTTCTTT.

This clonotype was seen repeatedly, ten times or more. The rearrangement uses TRBV20-1 and TRBJ1-5; maybe TRBD1 (6 bases). CDR1 DFQATT and CDR2 SNEGSKA come from the germline V gene (reference sequence). The V and J ends lost 3 bases and 1 base respectively, with 10 bases between them. This CDR3 contains 14 residues. The chain's CDR3 is CSASRGISNQPQHF. CDR3 sequence (DNA): TGCAGTGCTAGTAGGGGGATCAGCAATCAGCCCCAGCATTTT.

This clonotype was seen many times. The chain has TRBV28 and TRBJ2-2; possible D gene TRBD1, 6 bases. V gave up 5 bases and J gave up 6 bases, with 16 bases separating them. CDR1 MDHEN and CDR2 SYDVKM come from the germline V gene. The CDR3 consists of 15 residues. The CDR3 nucleotides read TGTGCCAGCAGTCCCCCGGGACACGCCGCCGGGGAGCTGTTTTTT. Amino acids: CASSPPGHAAGELFF.